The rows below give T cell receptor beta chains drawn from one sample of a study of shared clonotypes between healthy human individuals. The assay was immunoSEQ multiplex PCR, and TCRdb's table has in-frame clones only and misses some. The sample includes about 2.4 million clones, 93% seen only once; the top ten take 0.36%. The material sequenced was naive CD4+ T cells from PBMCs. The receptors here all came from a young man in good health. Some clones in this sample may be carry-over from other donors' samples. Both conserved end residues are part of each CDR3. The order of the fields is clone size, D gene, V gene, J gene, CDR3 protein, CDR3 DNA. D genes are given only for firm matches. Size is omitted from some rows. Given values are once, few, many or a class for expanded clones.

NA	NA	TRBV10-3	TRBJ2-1	CAISELAHSSYNEQFF	TGTGCCATCAGTGAGCTTGCCCACTCCTCCTACAATGAGCAGTTCTTC
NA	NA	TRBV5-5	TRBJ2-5	CASSPRGSQETQYF	TGTGCCAGCAGCCCCAGGGGCTCTCAGGAGACCCAGTACTTC
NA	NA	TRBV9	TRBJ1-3	CASSSGVGGNTISGNTIYF	TGTGCCAGCAGCTCAGGGGTAGGAGGGAACACCATCTCTGGAAACACCATATATTTT
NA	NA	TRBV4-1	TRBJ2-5	CASSPGTGGRETQYF	TGCGCCAGCAGCCCTGGGACGGGGGGCCGGGAGACCCAGTACTTC
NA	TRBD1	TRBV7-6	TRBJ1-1	CASSHGQGAVPTEAFF	TGTGCCAGCAGCCACGGACAGGGGGCTGTTCCCACTGAAGCTTTCTTT
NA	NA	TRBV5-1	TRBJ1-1	CASSATHYGGTEAFF	TGCGCCAGCAGCGCGACACATTACGGGGGGACTGAAGCTTTCTTT
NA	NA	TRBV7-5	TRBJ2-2	CVRSPKDWTGELFF	TGTGTCAGAAGCCCGAAGGACTGGACCGGGGAGCTGTTTTTT
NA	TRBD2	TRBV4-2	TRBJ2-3	CASSQLAGGPTYFPPDTQYF	TGTGCCAGCAGCCAATTAGCGGGAGGCCCGACGTACTTTCCCCCAGATACGCAGTATTTT
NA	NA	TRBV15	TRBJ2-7	CATSRDPGVTYEQYF	TGTGCCACCAGCAGAGATCCGGGGGTCACTTACGAGCAGTACTTC
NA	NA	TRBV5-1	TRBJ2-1	CASSPEGNEQFF	TGCGCCAGCTCTCCGGAGGGGAATGAGCAGTTCTTC
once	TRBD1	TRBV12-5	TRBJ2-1	CASGFALGQGGEQFF	TGTGCTAGTGGATTCGCCCTCGGACAGGGTGGTGAGCAGTTCTTC
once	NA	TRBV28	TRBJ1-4	CASSPARVEKLFF	TGTGCCAGCAGCCCTGCTCGGGTTGAAAAACTGTTTTTT
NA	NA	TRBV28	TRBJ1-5	CASSSTGEPNQPQHF	TGTGCCAGCAGTTCAACGGGGGAACCGAATCAGCCCCAGCATTTT
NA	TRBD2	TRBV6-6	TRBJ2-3	CASSYSLAEPTDTQYF	TGTGCCAGCAGTTACAGTCTAGCGGAGCCCACAGATACGCAGTATTTT
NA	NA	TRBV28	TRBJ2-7	CASKGYGLGASYEQYF	TGTGCCAGCAAGGGATATGGCCTGGGGGCCTCCTACGAGCAGTACTTC
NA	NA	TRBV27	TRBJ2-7	CASNPGPPGPYEQYF	TGTGCCAGCAATCCTGGGCCCCCGGGGCCCTACGAGCAGTACTTC
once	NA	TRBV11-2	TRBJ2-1	CASSTGEQFF	TGTGCCAGCAGCACAGGTGAGCAGTTCTTC
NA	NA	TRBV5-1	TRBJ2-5	CASSLEGGETQYF	TGCGCCAGCAGCTTGGAAGGTGGTGAGACCCAGTACTTC
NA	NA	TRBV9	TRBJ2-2	CASTLAVGPFAGELFF	TGTGCCAGCACCTTAGCGGTTGGGCCGTTCGCCGGGGAGCTGTTTTTT
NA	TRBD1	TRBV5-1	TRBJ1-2	CASSPEGTGHWGYTF	TGCGCCAGCAGCCCGGAAGGGACAGGGCACTGGGGCTACACCTTC
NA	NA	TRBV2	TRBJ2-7	CASVREMSNEQYF	TGTGCCAGCGTAAGGGAAATGAGCAACGAGCAGTACTTC
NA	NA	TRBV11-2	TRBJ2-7	CASSLVYRAHEQYF	TGTGCCAGCAGCTTAGTGTACAGGGCTCACGAGCAGTACTTC
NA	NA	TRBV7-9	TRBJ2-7	CASSGARGLHYEQYF	TGTGCCAGCAGCGGGGCCAGGGGTCTCCACTACGAGCAGTACTTC
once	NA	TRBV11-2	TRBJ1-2	CASSPDRDGVNGGYTF	TGTGCCAGCAGCCCTGACCGGGACGGGGTAAATGGTGGCTACACCTTC
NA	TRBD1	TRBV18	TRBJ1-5	CASSQLGTGVVQPQHF	TGTGCCAGCTCACAGTTAGGGACAGGGGTCGTGCAGCCCCAGCATTTT
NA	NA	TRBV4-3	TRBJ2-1	CASSQEWGRDEQFF	TGCGCCAGCAGCCAAGAATGGGGCCGGGATGAGCAGTTCTTC
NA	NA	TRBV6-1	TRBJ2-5	CASSFYPEGETQYF	TGTGCCAGCAGTTTCTACCCCGAAGGGGAGACCCAGTACTTC
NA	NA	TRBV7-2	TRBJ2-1	CASSPLAYEQFF	TGTGCCAGCAGCCCCCTAGCTTATGAGCAGTTCTTC
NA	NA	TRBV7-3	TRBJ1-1	CASSQGLDTEAFF	TGTGCCAGCAGTCAAGGTCTGGACACTGAAGCTTTCTTT
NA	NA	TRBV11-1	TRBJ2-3	CASSLVGGAEMPSTDTQYF	TGTGCCAGCAGCTTAGTCGGTGGAGCGGAAATGCCTAGCACAGATACGCAGTATTTT
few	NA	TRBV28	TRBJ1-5	CASSPWDLNQPQHF	TGTGCCAGCAGTCCCTGGGACCTCAATCAGCCCCAGCATTTT
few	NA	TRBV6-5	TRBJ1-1	CASSPWRENTEAFF	TGTGCCAGCAGCCCCTGGCGGGAGAACACTGAAGCTTTCTTT
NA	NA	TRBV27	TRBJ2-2	CASHLYAGTGELFF	TGTGCCAGCCATCTATACGCAGGCACCGGGGAGCTGTTTTTT
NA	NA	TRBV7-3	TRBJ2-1	CASSRGGPYNEQFF	TGTGCCAGCAGCCGTGGGGGCCCCTACAATGAGCAGTTCTTC
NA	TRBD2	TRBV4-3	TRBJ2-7	CASSQELAGVRGIYEQYF	TGCGCCAGCAGCCAAGAACTAGCGGGAGTTCGGGGGATCTACGAGCAGTACTTC
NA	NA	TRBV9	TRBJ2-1	CASSVYASYNEQFF	TGTGCCAGCAGCGTCTACGCTAGCTACAATGAGCAGTTCTTC
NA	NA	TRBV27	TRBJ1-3	CASSPLGEPSGNTIYF	TGTGCCAGCAGCCCTCTAGGCGAGCCCTCTGGAAACACCATATATTTT
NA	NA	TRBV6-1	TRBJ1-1	CASSETTGYNTEAFF	TGTGCCAGCAGTGAAACGACAGGCTACAACACTGAAGCTTTCTTT
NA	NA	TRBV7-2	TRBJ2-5	CASSGGLQETQYF	TGTGCCAGCAGCGGGGGTTTGCAAGAGACCCAGTACTTC
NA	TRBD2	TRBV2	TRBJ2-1	CASTGYYLLAGVWRNEQFF	TGTGCCAGCACGGGATATTACTTACTAGCGGGAGTGTGGCGGAATGAGCAGTTCTTC
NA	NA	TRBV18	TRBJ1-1	CASSPYVPDTNTEAFF	TGTGCCAGCTCACCATACGTTCCCGATACGAACACTGAAGCTTTCTTT
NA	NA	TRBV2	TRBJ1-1	CASSDGQGGTEAFF	TGTGCCAGCAGTGATGGGCAGGGAGGCACTGAAGCTTTCTTT
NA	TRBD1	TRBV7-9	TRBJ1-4	CASSPYTGANEKLFF	TGTGCCAGCAGCCCCTATACAGGGGCTAATGAAAAACTGTTTTTT
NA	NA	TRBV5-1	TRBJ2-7	CASSLGGRGTYEQYF	TGCGCCAGCAGCTTGGGGGGACGGGGCACCTACGAGCAGTACTTC
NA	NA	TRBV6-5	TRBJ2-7	CASSYQDGYYEQYF	TGTGCCAGCAGTTACCAGGACGGGTACTACGAGCAGTACTTC